The text below deals with one TCR beta chain. An input of 0.5 to 1 ug of RNA was subjected to reverse transcription using random hexamers. TCRdb itself ran the immunoSEQ multiplex PCR reads through MiXCR, one entry per CDR3 protein. The sample yields about 190,000 distinct CDR3 sequences, about 95% seen once. These data belong to a study of CD8 T cells in Susac syndrome. Between the trimmed V and J ends, which lost 3 bases and 4 bases, there was a span of 29 bases. This CDR3 spans 20 amino acids. The germline CDR1 and CDR2 sequences are SGHDT and YYEEEE. The clonotype was recovered from a human donor with Susac syndrome. The chain uses TRBV5-6 and TRBJ1-5; D is perhaps TRBD1 (5 bases). Sequenced input: CD8+ T cells from PBMCs. CDR3 sequence (DNA): TGTGCCAGCAGCTCTCGGGAGGGCGTCAGGGCCCCTCACCGAAATCAGCCCCAGCATTTT. Translating gives CASSSREGVRAPHRNQPQHF.